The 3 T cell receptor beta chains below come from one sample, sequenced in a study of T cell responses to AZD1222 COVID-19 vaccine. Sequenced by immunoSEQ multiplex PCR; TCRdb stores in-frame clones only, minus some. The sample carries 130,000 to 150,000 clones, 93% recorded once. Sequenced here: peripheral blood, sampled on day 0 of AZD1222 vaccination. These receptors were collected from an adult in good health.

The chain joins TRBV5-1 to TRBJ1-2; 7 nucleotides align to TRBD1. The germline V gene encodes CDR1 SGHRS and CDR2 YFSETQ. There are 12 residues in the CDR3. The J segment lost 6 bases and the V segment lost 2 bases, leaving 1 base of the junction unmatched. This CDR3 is CASSFTGDGYTF. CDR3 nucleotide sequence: TGCGCCAGCAGCTTTACAGGGGATGGCTACACCTTC.

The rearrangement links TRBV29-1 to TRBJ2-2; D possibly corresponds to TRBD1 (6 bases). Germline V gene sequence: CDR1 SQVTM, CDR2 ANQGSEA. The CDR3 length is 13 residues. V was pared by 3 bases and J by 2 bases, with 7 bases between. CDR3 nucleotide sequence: TGCAGCGTTGACAGGGGAAACACCGGGGAGCTGTTTTTT. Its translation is CSVDRGNTGELFF.

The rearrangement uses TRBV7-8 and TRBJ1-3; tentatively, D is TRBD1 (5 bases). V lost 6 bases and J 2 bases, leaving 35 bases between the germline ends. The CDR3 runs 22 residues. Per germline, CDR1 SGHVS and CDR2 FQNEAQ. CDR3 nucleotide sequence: TGTGCCAGCAGAATGGGTGTGACGACCGTAGTGGAGCCTGGGGGAGCTGGAAACACCATATATTTT. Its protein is CASRMGVTTVVEPGGAGNTIYF.